Listed here are 24 T cell receptor beta chains from one sample, sequenced in a study of T-cell memory formation after mild COVID-19. TCRdb re-analysed the 5' RACE reads in MiXCR, keeping a single row per CDR3 protein. This sample carries almost 550,000 distinct CDR3 sequences, roughly 20% of them seen once, and the ten largest clones take 9.5% to 15%. Material: PBMCs or a T cell subset sorted from them (not recorded which). Receptor source: an adult woman who had mild COVID-19 (a few samples of this study predate the infection). Cell type and time point are not known.

The chain is built from TRBV4-3 and TRBJ2-5; TRBD2 matches 8 bases. Trimming cost V 2 bases and J 4 bases; bases outside gene matches: 3. The CDR3 covers 14 residues. Germline CDR1 and CDR2: LGHNA and YSLEER. The CDR3 nucleotides read TGCGCCAGCAGCCAACGGGGGGGTGCAGAGACCCAGTACTTC. As protein: CASSQRGGAETQYF.

This clonotype was counted ten times or more. The V and J genes are TRBV7-9 and TRBJ2-6; D unresolved. The CDR3 is 15 residues long. In germline, CDR1 is SEHNR, CDR2 FQNEAQ (reference sequence). V was pared by 5 bases and J by 0 bases, with 8 bases between. CDR3 DNA sequence: TGTGCCAGCAGCACCCGAGGCTCTGGGGCCAACGTCCTGACTTTC. This sequence encodes CASSTRGSGANVLTF.

The chain is built from TRBV7-2 and TRBJ2-7; possibly TRBD1 or TRBD2 for D (5 bases each). CDR3 size: 15 residues. V was clipped by 0 bases and J by 2 bases, with 11 bases between them. CDR1 and CDR2 from the germline V gene are SGHTA and FQGNSA. The CDR3 reads CASSLAGQGPYEQYF. The CDR3 DNA reads TGTGCCAGCAGCTTAGCGGGCCAGGGACCCTACGAGCAGTACTTC.

The chain has TRBV20-1 and TRBJ2-6; 12 bases agree with TRBD2. The CDR3 extends over 21 amino acids. The germline gives CDR1 DFQATT, CDR2 SNEGSKA (reference sequence). The J segment lost 4 bases and the V segment lost 5 bases, leaving 21 bases of the junction unmatched. The CDR3 reads CSARPGLAGGMAPPGANVLTF. DNA of the CDR3: TGCAGTGCTCGACCGGGGCTAGCGGGAGGGATGGCCCCCCCCGGGGCCAACGTCCTGACTTTC.

A few counts support this clonotype. The chain is built from TRBV4-1 and TRBJ2-1; 8 bases line up with TRBD2. V shed 0 bases, J shed 6 bases, and the junction held 16 bases outside the gene matches. The germline gives CDR1 MGHRA, CDR2 YSYEKL. There are 19 residues in the CDR3. CDR3: CASSQDRPGPGGASNEQFF. Here the CDR3 DNA reads TGCGCCAGCAGCCAAGATCGTCCAGGTCCGGGGGGGGCCTCCAATGAGCAGTTCTTC.

The chain joins TRBV7-9 to TRBJ1-2; the D is unclear. This CDR3 is 13 amino acids long. V lost 4 bases and J lost 5, with 11 bases in between. Germline V gene data show CDR1 as SEHNR and CDR2 as FQNEAQ (reference sequence). As DNA, the CDR3 is TGTGCCAGCAGCTCCATTAGTGGATATGGCTACACCTTC. It encodes CASSSISGYGYTF.

This clonotype occurred a few times. The chain uses TRBV9 and TRBJ1-3, with 7 bases that match TRBD1. With V trimmed by 2 bases and J by 0 bases, 5 bases remained unmatched. Germline V gives CDR1 SGDLS, CDR2 YYNGEE. The CDR3 runs to 16 residues. CDR3 protein: CASSVTGPPSGNTIYF. CDR3 sequence (DNA): TGTGCCAGCAGCGTGACAGGGCCTCCCTCTGGAAACACCATATATTTT.

This clonotype was counted a few times. The chain has TRBV6-5 and TRBJ2-7; 9 bases align to TRBD2. The CDR3 covers 15 residues. J lost 3 bases, V lost 0 bases, and 3 bases had no gene match. In germline, CDR1 is MNHEY, CDR2 SVGAGI. CDR3 in DNA: TGTGCCAGCAGTTACTCTATTAGCGGGAGCTACGAGCAGTACTTC. Its translation: CASSYSISGSYEQYF.

This clonotype appeared a few times. The V gene is TRBV27, the J gene TRBJ2-3, with TRBD2 identical over 9 bases. The CDR3 has 15 residues. CDR1 and CDR2 from the germline V gene are MNHEY and SMNVEV (reference sequence). V was pared by 2 bases and J by 5 bases, with 5 bases of the junction left unmatched. CDR3 in DNA: TGTGCCAGCAGTTTAGTAGCGGGGGTGCAAGATACGCAGTATTTT. Protein sequence: CASSLVAGVQDTQYF.

This clonotype was found a few times. The chain carries TRBV29-1 and TRBJ2-2; no firm D call. Germline CDR1 is SQVTM and CDR2 is ANQGSEA. The CDR3 spans 11 residues. Trimming took off 7 bases at V and 6 bases at J, with 9 bases between the two ends. The CDR3 nucleotides are TGCAGCGCCGACGGATCCGGGGAGCTGTTTTTT. This codes for CSADGSGELFF.

This sequence joins TRBV3-1 and TRBJ1-1; unclear D gene. CDR3 length: 15 residues. V shed 0 bases and J shed 0 bases, with 8 bases lying between them. The germline CDR1 and CDR2 sequences are LGHDT and YNNKEL (reference sequence). CDR3: CASSQDGLMNTEAFF. DNA for the CDR3: TGTGCCAGCAGCCAAGATGGTCTAATGAACACTGAAGCTTTCTTT.

There are a few counts of this clonotype. The chain uses TRBV24-1 and TRBJ1-1; no reliable D call. This CDR3 region has 13 residues. Trimming removed 8 bases from V and 0 bases from J, with 9 bases in between. Germline V gene sequence: CDR1 KGHDR, CDR2 SFDVKD. CDR3 bases: TGTGCCACCACCTCGGGGTTGAACACTGAAGCTTTCTTT. This translates into CATTSGLNTEAFF.

The chain has TRBV7-8 and TRBJ2-6; D gene unclear. The germline V gene encodes CDR1 SGHVS and CDR2 FQNEAQ. The CDR3 length is 15 residues. The ends were cut back, 0 bases at V and 4 bases at J, with 7 bases in the middle. The CDR3 here is CASSLATTGANVLTF. In DNA form, the CDR3 reads TGTGCCAGCAGCTTAGCGACGACCGGGGCCAACGTCCTGACTTTC.

The chain has TRBV11-3 and TRBJ2-2; D is possibly TRBD2 (5 bases). CDR3 length equals 15 residues. V was cut by 1 base and J by 5 bases, with 11 bases left in between. Per the germline V gene, CDR1 is SGHNT and CDR2 is YENEEA. The CDR3 here is CASSLGGRETGELFF. CDR3 coding DNA: TGTGCCAGCAGCTTAGGAGGGAGAGAAACCGGGGAGCTGTTTTTT.

This clonotype was recorded only once. The CDR3 coding sequence is TGCGCCAGCAGCCAAGTAGTGACAGACTACAATGAGCAGTTCTTC. The encoded protein is CASSQVVTDYNEQFF. The chain links TRBV4-1 to TRBJ2-1; possibly TRBD1 for D (5 bases). Per germline, CDR1 MGHRA and CDR2 YSYEKL. The CDR3 covers 15 residues. The V end was cut by 1 base, the J end by 3 bases, with 10 bases between.

This sequence joins TRBV5-1 and TRBJ1-4; D is undetermined. In germline, CDR1 is SGHRS, CDR2 YFSETQ. This CDR3 spans 13 amino acids. V was cut by 5 bases and J by 4 bases, with 9 bases left in between. The CDR3 sequence: CASRKADNEKLFF. In DNA, the CDR3 is TGCGCCAGCAGGAAGGCCGATAATGAAAAACTGTTTTTT.

The rearrangement joins TRBV5-1 to TRBJ1-6; a weak D match, TRBD1 (6 bases). Deletions cut 4 bases from V and 5 bases from J, with 13 bases between. The CDR3 spans 15 residues. In germline, CDR1 is SGHRS, CDR2 YFSETQ. CDR3 sequence: CASSPRTVDNSPLHF. The CDR3 DNA is TGCGCCAGCAGCCCGAGGACAGTAGATAATTCACCCCTCCACTTT.

This clonotype appeared a few times. The chain uses TRBV20-1 and TRBJ2-6, with D unresolved. The CDR3 totals 14 residues. Germline CDR1 reads DFQATT; CDR2 reads SNEGSKA (reference sequence). V was shortened by 0 bases and J by 10 bases, with 13 bases between the two germline ends. CDR3 sequence: CSARDGRALNVLTF. For the CDR3, the DNA is TGCAGTGCTAGAGATGGTAGGGCCCTTAACGTCCTGACTTTC.

The chain couples TRBV5-1 to TRBJ2-1; TRBD1 matches at 9 bases. This CDR3 has 16 residues. Trimming removed 0 bases from V and 7 bases from J; junction bases left unmatched: 8. Germline CDR1 and CDR2: SGHRS and YFSETQ. CDR3 sequence (DNA): TGCGCCAGCAGCTTGGACCCGGGACAGGGTTGGAATGAGCAGTTCTTC. The encoded protein is CASSLDPGQGWNEQFF.

The chain carries TRBV4-3 and TRBJ2-7; 8 nucleotides agree with TRBD2. The CDR3 totals 14 residues. V lost 1 base and J lost 4; bases outside the gene matches: 3. Germline CDR1 reads LGHNA; CDR2 reads YSLEER. The CDR3 spells CASSQVSSGYEQYF. CDR3 nucleotide sequence: TGCGCCAGCAGCCAAGTATCTAGCGGGTACGAGCAGTACTTC.

The chain combines TRBV6-4 with TRBJ1-2, with unresolved D. V shed 10 bases and J shed 3 bases, with 12 bases lying between them. Germline CDR1 reads MRHNA; CDR2 reads SNTAGT. This CDR3 is 12 amino acids long. CDR3 DNA: TGTGCCATTTCGGGATGGGACTATGGCTACACCTTC. This encodes CAISGWDYGYTF.

V and J are TRBV4-1 and TRBJ2-1; a weak D match, TRBD2 (6 bases). Trimming removed 0 bases from V and 2 bases from J, with 8 bases in between. CDR1 and CDR2 (germline): MGHRA, YSYEKL. This CDR3 region has 15 residues. The CDR3 here is CASSQDIAAYNEQFF. CDR3 nucleotides: TGCGCCAGCAGCCAAGATATAGCGGCCTACAATGAGCAGTTCTTC.

This clonotype has more than one count but fewer than ten. CDR3 residues: CASSQGGAAPYEQYF. CDR3 DNA sequence: TGTGCCAGCAGCCAAGGTGGGGCGGCTCCCTACGAGCAGTACTTC. V usage is TRBV4-2 and J usage is TRBJ2-7; D is perhaps TRBD1 (5 bases). The CDR3 is 15 residues long. Trimming pared 1 base from V and 2 bases from J, leaving 12 bases between. Germline CDR1 is LGHNA and CDR2 is YNFKEQ.

The chain recombines TRBV6-6 with TRBJ1-1, with D unclear. Germline V gene lookup returns CDR1 MNHNY and CDR2 SVGAGI (reference sequence). Between the trimmed V and J ends, which lost 5 bases and 0 bases, there was a span of 13 bases. CDR3 size: 15 residues. The CDR3 nucleotides read TGTGCCAGCAGTACCCAGGCAGACATGAACACTGAAGCTTTCTTT. Encoded protein: CASSTQADMNTEAFF.